This TCR beta chain was retrieved from a study of cytomegalovirus exposure and HLA in healthy donors. Study-level points and caveats: Whilst most TCR sequences proved rare, a subset of public TCRs occurred across many donors. The listing of 150 or so TCR beta chains classed them as cytomegalovirus-associated. High sensitivity and specificity were reportedly achieved when the classifier diagnosed cytomegalovirus status.

As for this clone: Its antigen is as yet unknown.

The study drew the donors from its roughly 120-subject validation cohort, separate from the roughly 700-subject first cohort. Profiling relied on immunoSEQ multiplex PCR, and the TCRdb table lists in-frame clones only, not all of them. The repertoire includes some 84,000 clones, approximately 90% of them detected once, and approximately 2.2% sits in the top ten. The CDR3 contains 19 residues. This clonotype originated in a man younger than 45 in good health and CMV-seronegative. The V and J genes are TRBV21-1 and TRBJ1-5; the table's D call, TRBD1, was not checked against the DNA. TRBV21-1 constitutes a pseudogene. Sequencing was carried out using PBMCs. CDR3 sequence (DNA): TGTGCCAGCAGCAATCCCGGGACAGGGAGGATCAATAGCAATCAGCCCCAGCATTTT. Protein sequence: CASSNPGTGRINSNQPQHF.